These 2 T cell receptor beta chains were all obtained from the same sample, sequenced in a study of T cell responses to AZD1222 COVID-19 vaccine. Method: immunoSEQ multiplex PCR; TCRdb's copy keeps in-frame clones and lacks some. The sample lists 95,000 to 150,000 clones; 85% to 95% were seen once. The sequencing used peripheral blood, collected 28 days after the second AZD1222 dose. These receptors were taken from an adult who received the AZD1222 COVID-19 vaccine.

The CDR3 loop is CASSIPTGGVGELFF. The CDR3 bases are TGTGCCAGTAGTATTCCAACAGGGGGGGTCGGGGAGCTGTTTTTT. J is TRBJ2-2 and V is TRBV19; D is perhaps TRBD1 (8 bases). Germline V gives CDR1 LNHDA, CDR2 SQIVND (reference sequence). The CDR3 has 15 amino acids. V lost 3 bases, J lost 7 bases, and 15 bases lay in between.

The chain links TRBV19 to TRBJ2-7; a possible D gene is TRBD1 (6 bases). V lost 5 bases and J lost 0, with 14 bases in between. Germline V gene data show CDR1 as LNHDA and CDR2 as SQIVND (reference sequence). The CDR3 is made up of 15 amino acids. This chain's CDR3 is CASSFFRGSSYEQYF. The CDR3 region has the DNA TGTGCCAGTAGTTTCTTCAGGGGTAGCTCCTACGAGCAGTACTTC.